This T cell receptor (beta chain) was sequenced in a study of T cells after posttransplantation cyclophosphamide. TCRdb's table, derived via immunoSEQ multiplex PCR, lists solely in-frame clones and lacks some. Listed here are roughly 10,000 clones without any singletons, the top ten holding 3% to 4.5%. The CDR3 length is 15 residues. Germline V CDR1 and CDR2: MGHRA, YSYEKL. Trimming removed 4 bases from V and 3 bases from J, with 15 bases in between. Cyclophosphamide on days +3 and +4 followed busulfan-fludarabine conditioning and a marrow graft. This clone was observed at least ten times. The TCR sequence derives from a male patient aged 45-60 years who received an allogeneic stem cell transplant from a related donor and was CMV-positive. Some T cells may be transferred from the graft donor. The specimen comprised PBMCs, sampled approximately 330 days after allogeneic stem cell transplant with posttransplant cyclophosphamide. The chain employs TRBV4-1 and TRBJ1-1, with a weak D call TRBD1 (5 bases). For the CDR3, the DNA is TGCGCCAGCAGCCCCAGTGGGCAGGGTGACACTGAAGCTTTCTTT. It is translated as CASSPSGQGDTEAFF.